This note documents a single TCR beta chain sequence. What it binds is not known. This specimen belongs to a study of metastatic and nonmetastatic thyroid tumors. Study-level information: Malignant and benign thyroid patients had repertoires compared in peripheral blood and tumor or nodule tissue. Study-wide findings and caveats: Reportedly, malignant thyroid tumors had significantly higher TCR beta diversity than benign nodules, in blood and tumor.

As processed by the authors: Across clinicopathological groups, CDR3 differences served as the basis for building a distant-metastasis classifier for papillary thyroid cancer. With MiXCR, TCRdb reprocessed the PCR reads. The V and J calls were determined by TCRdb, not by the authors. The sample holds 49,000 or so clones, about 22% seen once. This CDR3 is 15 amino acids long. The V gene lost 1 base and the J gene lost 12 bases, with 19 bases spanning the gap. Germline V gene lookup returns CDR1 SGHAT and CDR2 FQNNGV. All patients were untreated before thyroid surgery. This chain uses TRBV11-2 with TRBJ2-1; a possible D gene is TRBD2 (6 bases). Specimen: blood. This clonotype was obtained from a male donor with papillary thyroid cancer or a benign thyroid nodule (not recorded which). Some clones in this sample may be carry-over from other donors' samples. The CDR3 bases are TGTGCCAGCAGCTTAGGGTCTAGCGCGAGCTCTGGGCAGTTCTTC. Translating it yields CASSLGSSASSGQFF.